A selection of T cell receptor beta chains follows, all from one sample in a study of blood T cell repertoires in COVID-19. Only in-frame clones appear in the TCRdb table, and some are missing; sequencing was by immunoSEQ multiplex PCR. The sample lists roughly 230,000 clones, more than 75% occurring once. The sample consisted of PBMCs or T cells enriched from blood (not recorded which). Receptors originate from a man younger than 40 in a cohort exposed to, infected with or recovered from COVID-19 (not recorded which). Both conserved end residues are part of each CDR3. The D gene is left open where the match is weak. Clone size appears in some rows only: once, few, many, or a class for an expanded clone.

clone size: NA
D gene: TRBD2
J gene: TRBJ2-7
V gene: TRBV7-6
CDR3 DNA: TGTGCCAGCAGCTTATACAGCGGGAGGGCCAACTACGAGCAGTACTTC
CDR3 protein: CASSLYSGRANYEQYF

clone size: NA
D gene: NA
J gene: TRBJ2-7
V gene: TRBV9
CDR3 DNA: TGTGCCAGCAGCGTAGAGGAGGCCACCTACGAGCAGTACTTC
CDR3 protein: CASSVEEATYEQYF

clone size: NA
D gene: NA
J gene: TRBJ1-1
V gene: TRBV7-6
CDR3 DNA: TGTGCCAGCAGCCCCTCCGGGATCGGGCTGAACACTGAAGCTTTCTTT
CDR3 protein: CASSPSGIGLNTEAFF

clone size: NA
D gene: NA
J gene: TRBJ2-1
V gene: TRBV13
CDR3 DNA: TGTGCCAGCAGCGTGGAAAATCGGCGGGCGACAAACAATGAGCAGTTCTTC
CDR3 protein: CASSVENRRATNNEQFF

clone size: many
D gene: TRBD2
J gene: TRBJ2-2
V gene: TRBV4-2
CDR3 DNA: TGTGCCAGCAGCCAAGATGATAGTAGCGGGAGTCTTAACACCGGGGAGCTGTTTTTT
CDR3 protein: CASSQDDSSGSLNTGELFF

clone size: NA
D gene: NA
J gene: TRBJ2-1
V gene: TRBV4-2
CDR3 DNA: TGTGCCAGCAGCCAAATTACCGGGACACACAATGAGCAGTTCTTC
CDR3 protein: CASSQITGTHNEQFF

clone size: NA
D gene: TRBD1
J gene: TRBJ1-1
V gene: TRBV11-2
CDR3 DNA: TGTGCCAGCAGTACCCCGGCAGGGGGGAACACTGAAGCTTTCTTT
CDR3 protein: CASSTPAGGNTEAFF

clone size: NA
D gene: TRBD2
J gene: TRBJ2-2
V gene: TRBV9
CDR3 DNA: TGTGCCAGCAACCCCAGCGGGAGAGTCACCGGGGAGCTGTTTTTT
CDR3 protein: CASNPSGRVTGELFF

clone size: NA
D gene: TRBD2
J gene: TRBJ2-1
V gene: TRBV3-1/TRBV3-2
CDR3 DNA: TGTGCCAGCAGTCCGGGACTAGCGGGATACAATGAGCAGTTCTTC
CDR3 protein: CASSPGLAGYNEQFF

clone size: NA
D gene: NA
J gene: TRBJ1-2
V gene: TRBV29-1
CDR3 DNA: TGCAGCGTTGACAGGGGCGGCTACACCTTC
CDR3 protein: CSVDRGGYTF

clone size: NA
D gene: TRBD1
J gene: TRBJ1-1
V gene: TRBV25-1
CDR3 DNA: TGTGCCAGCAGCTTCACAGGGGGCCGCGGCACTGAAGCTTTCTTT
CDR3 protein: CASSFTGGRGTEAFF

clone size: once
D gene: NA
J gene: TRBJ1-5
V gene: TRBV7-2
CDR3 DNA: TGTGCCAGCAGCCGCACCCTAACAGCTGGTCAGCCCCAGCATTTT
CDR3 protein: CASSRTLTAGQPQHF

clone size: NA
D gene: TRBD2
J gene: TRBJ2-1
V gene: TRBV4-2
CDR3 DNA: TGTGCCAGCAGCCCCGAAAGTCTAGCGGGATACAATGAGCAGTTCTTC
CDR3 protein: CASSPESLAGYNEQFF

clone size: NA
D gene: NA
J gene: TRBJ2-5
V gene: TRBV7-7
CDR3 DNA: TGTGCTAGCAGCGTCACCCTAGCGTCCCAAGAGACCCAGTACTTC
CDR3 protein: CASSVTLASQETQYF

clone size: once
D gene: TRBD1
J gene: TRBJ2-1
V gene: TRBV9
CDR3 DNA: TGTGCCAGCAGCGCGAGACAGGGACAGTACAATGAGCAGTTCTTC
CDR3 protein: CASSARQGQYNEQFF

clone size: once
D gene: NA
J gene: TRBJ1-2
V gene: TRBV20-1
CDR3 DNA: TGCAGTGCTAGCCCGCAGGGGGGCTACACCTTC
CDR3 protein: CSASPQGGYTF

clone size: NA
D gene: TRBD1
J gene: TRBJ2-2
V gene: TRBV9
CDR3 DNA: TGTGCCAGCAGCGTTACAGGGGGCGACACCGGGGAGCTGTTTTTT
CDR3 protein: CASSVTGGDTGELFF

clone size: NA
D gene: TRBD1
J gene: TRBJ2-7
V gene: TRBV24-1
CDR3 DNA: TGTGCCACCAGTGGGGGGACAGGGCTACCCTACGAGCAGTACTTC
CDR3 protein: CATSGGTGLPYEQYF

clone size: NA
D gene: TRBD1
J gene: TRBJ1-1
V gene: TRBV12-5
CDR3 DNA: TGTGCTAGTGGTTTATCAGGGGGTTTGTCTGAAGCTTTCTTT
CDR3 protein: CASGLSGGLSEAFF

clone size: NA
D gene: TRBD2
J gene: TRBJ2-5
V gene: TRBV4-1
CDR3 DNA: TGCGCCAGCAGCCAAGATGCGGGAGCGGGAGAGACCCAGTACTTC
CDR3 protein: CASSQDAGAGETQYF

clone size: NA
D gene: TRBD2
J gene: TRBJ2-7
V gene: TRBV28
CDR3 DNA: TGTGCCAGCAGTCCGCTGACTAGCGGGTTATCCTACGAGCAGTACTTC
CDR3 protein: CASSPLTSGLSYEQYF

clone size: NA
D gene: TRBD1
J gene: TRBJ2-5
V gene: TRBV5-1
CDR3 DNA: TGCGCCAGCAGCTACCTACAGGGGGACCAAGAGACCCAGTACTTC
CDR3 protein: CASSYLQGDQETQYF

clone size: NA
D gene: TRBD1
J gene: TRBJ1-4
V gene: TRBV5-1
CDR3 DNA: TGCGCCAGCAGCTTCGTATCTAATGGCAGGGGGTTGTTTTTT
CDR3 protein: CASSFVSNGRGLFF

clone size: NA
D gene: NA
J gene: TRBJ1-3
V gene: TRBV28
CDR3 DNA: TGTGCCAGCAGTTTTCGGAGCCAGGCGGGGGACACCATATATTTT
CDR3 protein: CASSFRSQAGDTIYF

clone size: few
D gene: NA
J gene: TRBJ1-2
V gene: TRBV11-2
CDR3 DNA: TGTGCCAGCAGCTTAGGGCAGGGGAACTATGGCTACACCTTC
CDR3 protein: CASSLGQGNYGYTF

clone size: NA
D gene: NA
J gene: TRBJ1-2
V gene: TRBV3-1/TRBV3-2
CDR3 DNA: TGTGCCAGCAGCCCGTATTCCGGGACACCGATTGGCTACACCTTC
CDR3 protein: CASSPYSGTPIGYTF

clone size: NA
D gene: TRBD1
J gene: TRBJ1-4
V gene: TRBV18
CDR3 DNA: TGTGCCAGCTCACCGTCCACAGGGGTGGGAGAAAAACTGTTTTTT
CDR3 protein: CASSPSTGVGEKLFF

clone size: NA
D gene: NA
J gene: TRBJ1-3
V gene: TRBV9
CDR3 DNA: TGTGCCAGCAGCGTCTTCGACCGGAGCTCTGGAAACACCATATATTTT
CDR3 protein: CASSVFDRSSGNTIYF

clone size: NA
D gene: NA
J gene: TRBJ1-2
V gene: TRBV6-1
CDR3 DNA: TGTGCCAGCAGTGACGATCCCGGGGGTATTTCTGACGGCTACACCTTC
CDR3 protein: CASSDDPGGISDGYTF

clone size: NA
D gene: NA
J gene: TRBJ2-7
V gene: TRBV11-2
CDR3 DNA: TGTGCCAGCAGCTTAGATCCTTGGGAACGGGGTGAGCAGTACTTC
CDR3 protein: CASSLDPWERGEQYF

clone size: NA
D gene: TRBD1
J gene: TRBJ1-4
V gene: TRBV27
CDR3 DNA: TGTGCCAGCAGTTTAGCAGGGGGTTATGAAAAACTGTTTTTT
CDR3 protein: CASSLAGGYEKLFF

clone size: once
D gene: TRBD2
J gene: TRBJ2-7
V gene: TRBV28
CDR3 DNA: TGTGCCAGCAGTTTTTTTGGACTAGCGGGAGTGAGAGGGGGCTACGAGCAGTACTTC
CDR3 protein: CASSFFGLAGVRGGYEQYF

clone size: NA
D gene: TRBD1
J gene: TRBJ2-7
V gene: TRBV7-6
CDR3 DNA: TGTGCCAGCAGCCAATACTACAGGGGGCACTACGAGCAGTACTTC
CDR3 protein: CASSQYYRGHYEQYF

clone size: NA
D gene: TRBD1
J gene: TRBJ1-1
V gene: TRBV4-1
CDR3 DNA: TGCGCCAGCAGCCTACCCTCAGGGGACAGGGGGCAAGGCACTGAAGCTTTCTTT
CDR3 protein: CASSLPSGDRGQGTEAFF

clone size: NA
D gene: NA
J gene: TRBJ2-3
V gene: TRBV5-1
CDR3 DNA: TGCGCCAGCAGCTTGGGACAGAGTAGCACAGATACGCAGTATTTT
CDR3 protein: CASSLGQSSTDTQYF

clone size: NA
D gene: TRBD2
J gene: TRBJ2-1
V gene: TRBV7-6
CDR3 DNA: TGTGCCAGCACCTCCAGGCGGGAGAGGGGCAATGAGCAGTTCTTC
CDR3 protein: CASTSRRERGNEQFF

clone size: NA
D gene: NA
J gene: TRBJ2-2
V gene: TRBV7-5
CDR3 DNA: TGTGCCAGAAGCCCGCGAACTGGACACGCGAACACCGGGGAGCTGTTTTTT
CDR3 protein: CARSPRTGHANTGELFF

clone size: NA
D gene: TRBD1
J gene: TRBJ2-1
V gene: TRBV19
CDR3 DNA: TGTGCCAGTAGTATATCTAGGGACAGGTACACTGAGCAGTTCTTC
CDR3 protein: CASSISRDRYTEQFF

clone size: NA
D gene: NA
J gene: TRBJ1-2
V gene: TRBV5-4
CDR3 DNA: TGTGCCAGCAGCGCAACAGGGAAGTGGAGTGGCTACACCTTC
CDR3 protein: CASSATGKWSGYTF

clone size: NA
D gene: TRBD1
J gene: TRBJ1-2
V gene: TRBV5-4
CDR3 DNA: TGTGCCAGCAGTTCGAGTAGACCGGGGACAGGGAGCTATGGCTACACCTTC
CDR3 protein: CASSSSRPGTGSYGYTF

clone size: NA
D gene: TRBD2
J gene: TRBJ2-1
V gene: TRBV5-1
CDR3 DNA: TGCGCCAGCAGCTCAAGACTAGCGGGCAATGAGCAGTTCTTC
CDR3 protein: CASSSRLAGNEQFF

clone size: NA
D gene: TRBD2
J gene: TRBJ2-1
V gene: TRBV28
CDR3 DNA: TGTGCCAGCAATCCGGGAGGGCGATATAGTGAGCAGTTCTTC
CDR3 protein: CASNPGGRYSEQFF

clone size: NA
D gene: NA
J gene: TRBJ2-7
V gene: TRBV20-1
CDR3 DNA: TGCAGTGCTTTCGGTCAATACGAGCAGTACTTC
CDR3 protein: CSAFGQYEQYF

clone size: few
D gene: NA
J gene: TRBJ2-2
V gene: TRBV5-4
CDR3 DNA: TGTGCCAGCAGCTTTTCCAGTCCCACCGGGGAGCTGTTTTTT
CDR3 protein: CASSFSSPTGELFF

clone size: NA
D gene: TRBD1
J gene: TRBJ1-1
V gene: TRBV18
CDR3 DNA: TGTGCCAGCTCACCTAAACAGGGGGCTGAAGCTTTCTTT
CDR3 protein: CASSPKQGAEAFF

clone size: NA
D gene: TRBD2
J gene: TRBJ2-3
V gene: TRBV4-3
CDR3 DNA: TGCGCCAGCCGCCAGGGGACTAGCGGGATCCGAAGCCCTGTCACAGATACGCAGTATTTT
CDR3 protein: CASRQGTSGIRSPVTDTQYF

clone size: NA
D gene: NA
J gene: TRBJ1-6
V gene: TRBV3-1/TRBV3-2
CDR3 DNA: TGTGCCAGCACTCAATGGAGGGACTATTCACCCCTCCACTTT
CDR3 protein: CASTQWRDYSPLHF

clone size: once
D gene: TRBD2
J gene: TRBJ2-1
V gene: TRBV19
CDR3 DNA: TGTGCCAGTAGTTGGGGTCAGGGCGGGGGGAATGAGCAGTTCTTC
CDR3 protein: CASSWGQGGGNEQFF

clone size: NA
D gene: NA
J gene: TRBJ1-2
V gene: TRBV23-1
CDR3 DNA: TGCGCCAGCAGTCAATCCGGCAGGACTGGCTATGGCTACACCTTC
CDR3 protein: CASSQSGRTGYGYTF

clone size: NA
D gene: TRBD1
J gene: TRBJ2-1
V gene: TRBV13
CDR3 DNA: TGTGCCAGCAGCCCACAGGGGTGGGATGAGCAGTTCTTC
CDR3 protein: CASSPQGWDEQFF

clone size: NA
D gene: TRBD2
J gene: TRBJ2-5
V gene: TRBV9
CDR3 DNA: TGTGCCAGCAGCGTAGCCGGCCTAGCGGGAGTGGAGACCCAGTACTTC
CDR3 protein: CASSVAGLAGVETQYF

clone size: NA
D gene: TRBD2
J gene: TRBJ2-1
V gene: TRBV28
CDR3 DNA: TGTGCCAGCACCTTAGCGGGAGGGTCCCACAATGAGCAGTTCTTC
CDR3 protein: CASTLAGGSHNEQFF

clone size: NA
D gene: NA
J gene: TRBJ1-4
V gene: TRBV11-2
CDR3 DNA: TGTGCCAGCACCATTTCCCCTGGGGCGGCTGAAAAACTGTTTTTT
CDR3 protein: CASTISPGAAEKLFF